This T cell receptor beta chain was found in a study of CD8 T cells in ankylosing spondylitis. Study outcomes and limitations: Seemingly distinctive of ankylosing spondylitis blood was a TCR beta motif formed by eight highly homologous variants. Significant enrichment of disease-linked clones was reportedly seen in matched ankylosing spondylitis synovial fluid.

This clonotype has at least ten counts. Its antigen is unknown. Quantitative 5'-RACE with molecular barcodes was used to make the TCR beta libraries. TCRdb re-called the 5' RACE reads with MiXCR, one entry per CDR3 protein. The top ten clones hold roughly 3.5% of a sample with 450,000 to 550,000 distinct CDR3 sequences, roughly 5.2% of them seen once. V was pared by 4 bases and J by 3 bases, with 10 bases of the junction left unmatched. CDR3 length: 16 amino acids. The germline gives CDR1 SEHNR, CDR2 FQNEAQ (reference sequence). The rearrangement links TRBV7-9 to TRBJ2-7, with 9 bases identical to TRBD2. The TCR originated in a male donor with ankylosing spondylitis. Sequencing was performed on blood, either unsorted or a sorted T cell fraction (not recorded which). The DNA of the CDR3 is TGTGCCAGCAGCTCCCTAAGCGGGAGGTTGATCTACGAGCAGTACTTC. Translated: CASSSLSGRLIYEQYF.